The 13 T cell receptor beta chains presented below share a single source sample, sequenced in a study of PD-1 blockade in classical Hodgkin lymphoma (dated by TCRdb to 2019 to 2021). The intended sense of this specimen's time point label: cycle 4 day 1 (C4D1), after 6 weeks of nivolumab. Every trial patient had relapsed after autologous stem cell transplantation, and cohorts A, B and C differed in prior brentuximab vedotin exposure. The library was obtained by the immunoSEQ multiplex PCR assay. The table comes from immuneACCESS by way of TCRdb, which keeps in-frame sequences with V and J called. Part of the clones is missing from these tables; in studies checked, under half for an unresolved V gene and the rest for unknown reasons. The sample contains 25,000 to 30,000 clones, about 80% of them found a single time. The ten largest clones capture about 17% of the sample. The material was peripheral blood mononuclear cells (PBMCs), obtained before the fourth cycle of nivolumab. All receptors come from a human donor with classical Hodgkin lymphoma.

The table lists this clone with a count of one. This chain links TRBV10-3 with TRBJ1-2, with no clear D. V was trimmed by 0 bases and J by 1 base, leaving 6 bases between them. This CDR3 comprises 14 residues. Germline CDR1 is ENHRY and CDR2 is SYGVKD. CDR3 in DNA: TGTGCCATCAGTGAGTCTACCTATAACTATGGCTACACCTTC. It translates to CAISESTYNYGYTF.

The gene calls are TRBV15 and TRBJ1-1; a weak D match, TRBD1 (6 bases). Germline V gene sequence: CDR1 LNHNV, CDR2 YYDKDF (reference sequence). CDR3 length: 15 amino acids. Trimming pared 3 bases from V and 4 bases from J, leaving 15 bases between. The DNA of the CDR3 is TGTGCCACCAGCAGGGAACAGGGAGGTCTCACTGAAGCTTTCTTT. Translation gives CATSREQGGLTEAFF.

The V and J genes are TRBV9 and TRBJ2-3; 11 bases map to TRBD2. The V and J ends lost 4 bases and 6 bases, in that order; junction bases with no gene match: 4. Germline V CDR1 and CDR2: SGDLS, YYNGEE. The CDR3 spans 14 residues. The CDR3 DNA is TGTGCCAGCAGCACTAGCGGGAGTGTGGATACGCAGTATTTT. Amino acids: CASSTSGSVDTQYF.

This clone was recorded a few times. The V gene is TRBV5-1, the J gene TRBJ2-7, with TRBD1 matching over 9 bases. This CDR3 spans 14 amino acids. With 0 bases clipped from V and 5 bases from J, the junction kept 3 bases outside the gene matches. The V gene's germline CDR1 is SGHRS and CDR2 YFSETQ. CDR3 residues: CASSLGDRAHEQYF. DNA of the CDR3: TGCGCCAGCAGCTTGGGGGACAGGGCCCACGAGCAGTACTTC.

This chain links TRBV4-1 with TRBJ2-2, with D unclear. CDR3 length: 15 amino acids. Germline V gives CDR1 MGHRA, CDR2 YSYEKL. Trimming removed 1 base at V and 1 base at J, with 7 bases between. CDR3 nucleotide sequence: TGCGCCAGCAGCCAAGTTTGGATGAACACCGGGGAGCTGTTTTTT. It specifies CASSQVWMNTGELFF.

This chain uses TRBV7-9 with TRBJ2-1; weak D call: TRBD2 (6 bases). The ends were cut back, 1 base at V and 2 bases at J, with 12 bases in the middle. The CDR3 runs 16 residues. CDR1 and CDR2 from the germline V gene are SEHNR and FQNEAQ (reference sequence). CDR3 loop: CASSLVLASTYNEQFF. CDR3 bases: TGTGCCAGCAGCTTAGTGCTAGCGTCGACCTACAATGAGCAGTTCTTC. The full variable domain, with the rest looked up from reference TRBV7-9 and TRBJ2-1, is DTGVSQNPRHKITKRGQNVTFRCDPISEHNRLYWYRQTLGQGPEFLTYFQNEAQLEKSRLLSDRFSAERPKGSFSTLEIQRTEQGDSAMYLCASSLVLASTYNEQFFGPGTRLTVL.

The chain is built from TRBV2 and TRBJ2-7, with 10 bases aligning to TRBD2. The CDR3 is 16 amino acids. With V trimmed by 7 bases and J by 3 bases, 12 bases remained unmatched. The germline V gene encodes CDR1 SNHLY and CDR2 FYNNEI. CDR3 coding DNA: TGTGCCAGCAACGGCAGGGGGACTAGCGCCGACTACGAGCAGTACTTC. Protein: CASNGRGTSADYEQYF. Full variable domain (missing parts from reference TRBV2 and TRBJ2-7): EPEVTQTPSHQVTQMGQEVILRCVPISNHLYFYWYRQILGQKVEFLVSFYNNEISEKSEIFDDQFSVERPDGSNFTLKIRSTKLEDSAMYFCASNGRGTSADYEQYFGPGTRLTVT.

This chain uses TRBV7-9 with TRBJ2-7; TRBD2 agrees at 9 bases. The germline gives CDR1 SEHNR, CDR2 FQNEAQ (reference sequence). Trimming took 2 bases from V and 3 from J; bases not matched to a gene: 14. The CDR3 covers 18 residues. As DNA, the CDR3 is TGTGCCAGCAGCTTAACCACTAGCGGGCCACCATCATACTACGAGCAGTACTTC. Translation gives CASSLTTSGPPSYYEQYF.

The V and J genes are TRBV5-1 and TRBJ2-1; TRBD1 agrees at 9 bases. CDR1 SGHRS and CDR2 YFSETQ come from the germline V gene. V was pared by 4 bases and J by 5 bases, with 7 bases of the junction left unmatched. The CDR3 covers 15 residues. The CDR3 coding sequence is TGCGCCAGCAGCAGGCCGGGACAGGGACACAATGAGCAGTTCTTC. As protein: CASSRPGQGHNEQFF.

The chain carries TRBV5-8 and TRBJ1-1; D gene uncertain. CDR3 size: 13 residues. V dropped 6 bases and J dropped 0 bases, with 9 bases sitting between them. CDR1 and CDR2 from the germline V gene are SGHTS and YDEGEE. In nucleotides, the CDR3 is TGTGCCAGCACTGGGATAATGAACACTGAAGCTTTCTTT. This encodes CASTGIMNTEAFF.

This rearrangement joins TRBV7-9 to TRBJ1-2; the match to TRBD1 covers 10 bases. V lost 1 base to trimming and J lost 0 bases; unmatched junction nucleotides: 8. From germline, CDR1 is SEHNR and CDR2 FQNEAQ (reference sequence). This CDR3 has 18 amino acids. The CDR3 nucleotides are TGTGCCAGCAGCTTAGTTCTATCGGGACAGGGGACTAACTATGGCTACACCTTC. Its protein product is CASSLVLSGQGTNYGYTF.

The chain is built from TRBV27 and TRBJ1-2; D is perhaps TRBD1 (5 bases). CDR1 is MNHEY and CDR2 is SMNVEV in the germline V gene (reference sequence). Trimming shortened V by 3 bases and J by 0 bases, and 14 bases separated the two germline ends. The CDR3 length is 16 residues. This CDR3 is CASSFLPLGANYGYTF. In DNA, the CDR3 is TGTGCCAGCAGTTTCCTACCACTGGGGGCTAACTATGGCTACACCTTC.

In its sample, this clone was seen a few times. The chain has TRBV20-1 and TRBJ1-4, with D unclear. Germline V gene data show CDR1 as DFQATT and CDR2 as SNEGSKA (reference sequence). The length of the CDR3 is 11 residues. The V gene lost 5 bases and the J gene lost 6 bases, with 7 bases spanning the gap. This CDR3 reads CSAPMDEKLFF. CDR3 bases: TGCAGTGCTCCGATGGATGAAAAACTGTTTTTT.